A single sample is the source of the 25 T cell receptor beta chains below, sequenced in a study of T cell clones after liver transplantation. TCRdb's table, derived via immunoSEQ multiplex PCR, lists solely in-frame clones and lacks some. The table includes 72,000 or so clones, less than 85% detected once. Material: CD4+ T cells from blood, obtained at the 22-month timepoint. All receptors derive from a human patient who received a liver transplant. Some of the T cells may derive from the graft donor.

This rearrangement joins TRBV10-3 to TRBJ2-7, with TRBD1 identical over 9 bases. The germline V gene has CDR1 ENHRY and CDR2 SYGVKD. The V segment lost 4 bases and the J segment 6 bases; nucleotides outside the gene matches: 16. This CDR3 contains 17 residues. The CDR3 DNA sequence: TGTGCCATCAGTGCCCACATTCCACGGACAGGGGTGGGCGAGCAGTACTTC. This codes for CAISAHIPRTGVGEQYF.

A word on this clone: The sample carries other DNA sequences with the same CDR3. The chain recombines TRBV7-2 with TRBJ2-1; 10 nucleotides align to TRBD2. There are 15 residues in the CDR3. Germline CDR1 reads SGHTA; CDR2 reads FQGNSA. Trimming removed 3 bases from V and 10 bases from J; junction bases left unmatched: 9. CDR3 residues: CASSLTSGQGREQFF. Here the CDR3 DNA reads TGTGCCAGCAGCTTGACTAGCGGGCAAGGGAGAGAGCAGTTCTTC.

This clone was detected only a few times. This chain connects TRBV7-9 to TRBJ2-5; 16 bases are a match to TRBD2. Germline V gene data show CDR1 as SEHNR and CDR2 as FQNEAQ (reference sequence). The CDR3 consists of 17 residues. J was trimmed by 4 bases and V by 5 bases; bases with no gene match: 7. The CDR3 DNA is TGTGCCAGCAGCCCGACGGGACTAGCGGGAGGGCGAGAGACCCAGTACTTC. Amino acids: CASSPTGLAGGRETQYF. Filled out from reference TRBV7-9 and TRBJ2-5, the complete variable domain reads DTGVSQNPRHKITKRGQNVTFRCDPISEHNRLYWYRQTLGQGPEFLTYFQNEAQLEKSRLLSDRFSAERPKGSFSTLEIQRTEQGDSAMYLCASSPTGLAGGRETQYFGPGTRLLVL.

This clone was recorded many times. The gene calls are TRBV11-2 and TRBJ2-1; TRBD2 matches at 9 bases. With 1 base clipped from V and 7 bases from J, the junction kept 5 bases outside the gene matches. Germline CDR1 and CDR2: SGHAT and FQNNGV. The length of the CDR3 is 15 residues. CDR3 residues: CASSLGPAGGNEQFF. The CDR3 region has the DNA TGTGCCAGCAGCTTAGGACCAGCGGGAGGAAATGAGCAGTTCTTC.

Only one count was recorded for this clone. The chain recombines TRBV21-1 with TRBJ2-7. TRBV21-1 is designated a pseudogene. The CDR3 is made up of 13 amino acids. The DNA for the CDR3 is TGTGCCAGCAGCAGGTCCCCACCCTACGAGCAGTACTTC. Translating gives CASSRSPPYEQYF.

The V and J genes are TRBV27 and TRBJ2-2, with 10 bases that match TRBD1. The CDR3 is 16 residues long. Germline values: CDR1 MNHEY, CDR2 SMNVEV (reference sequence). J was trimmed by 6 bases and V by 2 bases; bases with no gene match: 6. The CDR3 nucleotides read TGTGCCAGCAGTTTAAGGGGACAGGGGTCATCCGGGGAGCTGTTTTTT. This gives the protein CASSLRGQGSSGELFF.

The J gene is TRBJ1-5, the V gene TRBV7-9; no definite D call. This CDR3 has 12 residues. V shed 8 bases and J shed 3 bases, with 8 bases lying between them. Looked up from germline, CDR1 is SEHNR and CDR2 is FQNEAQ (reference sequence). This chain's CDR3 is CASQGDNQPQHF. The CDR3 nucleotides are TGTGCCAGCCAAGGAGACAATCAGCCCCAGCATTTT.

The CDR3 loop is CASRRTGDYGYTF. CDR3 nucleotide sequence: TGTGCCAGCAGGAGGACAGGGGACTATGGCTACACCTTC. V gene TRBV6-1 combines with J gene TRBJ1-2; 9 positions match TRBD1. The CDR3 has 13 residues. V was pared by 6 bases and J by 3 bases, with 2 bases of the junction left unmatched. Looked up from germline, CDR1 is MNHNS and CDR2 is SASEGT.

This rearrangement joins TRBV4-3 to TRBJ2-3; D gene uncertain. This CDR3 has 15 amino acids. V lost 0 bases and J 2 bases, leaving 9 bases between the germline ends. The germline CDR1 and CDR2 sequences are LGHNA and YSLEER. CDR3 loop: CASSQDFGFTDTQYF. CDR3 in DNA: TGCGCCAGCAGCCAAGATTTTGGGTTCACAGATACGCAGTATTTT.

Only one count was recorded for this clone. The chain joins TRBV2 to TRBJ1-5, with unresolved D. Trimming shortened V by 6 bases and J by 0 bases, and 9 bases separated the two germline ends. The CDR3 is made up of 14 amino acids. Germline CDR1 is SNHLY and CDR2 is FYNNEI. The CDR3 DNA reads as TGTGCCAGCAGAGACGACGGTAGCAATCAGCCCCAGCATTTT. It encodes CASRDDGSNQPQHF.

V and J are TRBV2 and TRBJ2-1; 7 bases agree with TRBD1. Germline CDR1 reads SNHLY; CDR2 reads FYNNEI. The CDR3 has 15 amino acids. Trimming cost V 11 bases and J 3 bases; bases outside gene matches: 13. The CDR3 DNA reads TGTGCCGGGCTAGAGGACAGGAACCTCTACAATGAGCAGTTCTTC. Its translation is CAGLEDRNLYNEQFF.

This rearrangement joins TRBV6-1 to TRBJ2-3, with 9 bases matching TRBD2. The germline gives CDR1 MNHNS, CDR2 SASEGT. Germline trimming cut 7 bases from V and 3 bases from J; bases unmatched to any gene: 5. This CDR3 region has 14 residues. CDR3 bases: TGTGCCAGCAAGGCAGGACTAGCGACAGATACGCAGTATTTT. This gives the protein CASKAGLATDTQYF.

This chain joins TRBV2 and TRBJ2-1, with 9 positions matching TRBD2. The V segment lost 6 bases and the J segment 14 bases; nucleotides outside the gene matches: 20. CDR1 and CDR2 from the germline V gene are SNHLY and FYNNEI. This CDR3 has 16 amino acids. CDR3 amino acids: CASRDTGTSRTYVEFF. As DNA, the CDR3 is TGTGCCAGCAGGGATACCGGGACTAGCAGGACCTACGTGGAGTTCTTC.

This chain uses TRBV5-1 with TRBJ1-4; D is perhaps TRBD1 (5 bases). This CDR3 region has 15 residues. CDR1 is SGHRS and CDR2 is YFSETQ in the germline V gene. The ends were cut back, 0 bases at V and 5 bases at J, with 11 bases in the middle. The CDR3 spells CASSLEGARNEKLFF. As DNA, the CDR3 is TGCGCCAGCAGCTTGGAAGGGGCACGGAATGAAAAACTGTTTTTT.

V gene TRBV30 combines with J gene TRBJ2-7, with TRBD1 matching over 8 bases. Germline V gene sequence: CDR1 GTSNPN, CDR2 SVGIG (reference sequence). The length of the CDR3 is 14 residues. Losses at the gene ends were 2 bases for V and 3 bases for J; bases not matched to a gene: 6. CDR3 loop: CAWSRGQGIYEQYF. The CDR3 region has the DNA TGTGCCTGGAGTCGTGGACAGGGAATCTACGAGCAGTACTTC.

Only one count was recorded for this clone. The gene calls are TRBV10-3 and TRBJ1-5; D remains ambiguous. V lost 6 bases to trimming and J lost 0 bases, with 6 bases between them. CDR1 and CDR2 (germline): ENHRY, SYGVKD. The CDR3 spans 13 residues. The CDR3 bases are TGTGCCATCAGACCCAATAGCAATCAGCCCCAGCATTTT. This encodes CAIRPNSNQPQHF.

The genes are TRBV2 and TRBJ2-1, with D uncertain. The V end was cut by 6 bases, the J end by 10 bases, with 16 bases between. This CDR3 has 13 residues. CDR1 is SNHLY and CDR2 is FYNNEI in the germline V gene. The CDR3 sequence: CASRSLVAGEQFF. The CDR3 DNA reads as TGTGCCAGCAGGAGCTTGGTAGCAGGCGAGCAGTTCTTC.

The rearrangement uses TRBV27 and TRBJ1-5, with 8 bases lining up with TRBD1. J was trimmed by 5 bases and V by 8 bases; bases with no gene match: 5. Germline CDR1 reads MNHEY; CDR2 reads SMNVEV (reference sequence). The CDR3 covers 13 residues. The CDR3 spells CASGRQGYQPQHF. Written as DNA, the CDR3 is TGTGCCAGCGGGCGACAGGGGTATCAGCCCCAGCATTTT.

This clone has more than one count but fewer than ten. The chain combines TRBV18 with TRBJ1-1; possibly TRBD1 for D (6 bases). CDR3 length: 14 amino acids. Trimming took 5 bases from V and 1 from J, leaving 11 bases between them. Germline V gene data show CDR1 as KGHSH and CDR2 as LQKENI. The DNA of the CDR3 is TGTGCCAGCTCAAGGGACACCTCGAACACTGAAGCTTTCTTT. It is translated as CASSRDTSNTEAFF.

V and J are TRBV7-2 and TRBJ1-2, with a weak D call TRBD1 (6 bases). This CDR3 contains 15 residues. Germline CDR1 is SGHTA and CDR2 is FQGNSA. V was pared by 4 bases and J by 0 bases, with 12 bases between. CDR3 in DNA: TGTGCCAGCAGCTATTACAGGGAAGCTAACTATGGCTACACCTTC. It encodes CASSYYREANYGYTF.

This chain connects TRBV4-1 to TRBJ2-2; maybe TRBD2 (5 bases). Looked up from germline, CDR1 is MGHRA and CDR2 is YSYEKL. The CDR3 has 15 residues. The V end lost 7 bases, the J end lost 5 bases, and 17 bases lay between the germline ends. Written as DNA, the CDR3 is TGCGCCAGCACCCCCCGTAGGGAGCTAACCGGGGAGCTGTTTTTT. Its protein product is CASTPRRELTGELFF.

This sequence joins TRBV29-1 and TRBJ1-2; TRBD1 might be the D (5 bases). CDR3 size: 12 residues. Germline CDR1 reads SQVTM; CDR2 reads ANQGSEA. V was shortened by 3 bases and J by 5 bases, with 10 bases between the two germline ends. CDR3 sequence (DNA): TGCAGCGTTGAGGAGGACATATATGGCTACACCTTC. It yields the protein CSVEEDIYGYTF.

This clone is deemed medium-sized (0.01 to 0.1%). The gene calls are TRBV27 and TRBJ2-5; D gene uncertain. This CDR3 is built from 13 residues. V gave up 5 bases and J gave up 4 bases, with 11 bases separating them. CDR1 MNHEY and CDR2 SMNVEV come from the germline V gene (reference sequence). The CDR3 nucleotides are TGTGCCAGCAGTCCAGGAACCGGAGAGACCCAGTACTTC. Amino acid sequence: CASSPGTGETQYF.

V usage is TRBV21-1 and J usage is TRBJ2-3; TRBD2 is the table's D call and was not checked against the DNA. TRBV21-1 is given as a pseudogene. The CDR3 contains 12 residues. The CDR3 loop reads CASTSPGDTQYF. CDR3 sequence (DNA): TGTGCCAGCACCTCCCCGGGGGATACGCAGTATTTT.

The chain has TRBV5-6 and TRBJ1-2; D may be TRBD1 (5 bases). CDR3 size: 13 residues. V lost 0 bases, J lost 8 bases, and 11 bases lay in between. Germline assignment: CDR1 SGHDT and CDR2 YYEEEE. This CDR3 reads CASSLGRGGGYTF. CDR3 DNA sequence: TGTGCCAGCAGCTTGGGGAGGGGTGGAGGCTACACCTTC.